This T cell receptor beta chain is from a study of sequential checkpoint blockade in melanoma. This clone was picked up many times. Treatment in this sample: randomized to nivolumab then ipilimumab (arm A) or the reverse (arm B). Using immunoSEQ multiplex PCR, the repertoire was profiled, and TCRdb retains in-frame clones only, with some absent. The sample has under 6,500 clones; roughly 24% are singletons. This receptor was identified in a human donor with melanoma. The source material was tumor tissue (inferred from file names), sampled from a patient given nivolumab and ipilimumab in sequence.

In nucleotides, the CDR3 is TGTGCCAGCAGCCGAACTAGCGGGGGACCCGGTACGCAGTATTTT. This translates into CASSRTSGGPGTQYF. V usage is TRBV11-3 and J usage is TRBJ2-3; 11 nucleotides line up with TRBD2. The germline CDR1 and CDR2 sequences are SGHNT and YENEEA. CDR3 size: 15 residues. V lost 5 bases, J lost 8 bases, and 9 bases stayed unmatched.